A single sample gave rise to the 27 T cell receptor beta chains below, sequenced in a study of shared clonotypes between healthy human individuals. Some clones are missing from TCRdb's copy, which holds only in-frame ones; the method was immunoSEQ multiplex PCR. The data hold 850,000 to 1,200,000 clones, with approximately 68% observed a single time. Input material: memory CD4+ T cells sorted from blood. As for subset: CD45RA-negative fraction. These receptors were obtained from a man younger than 35 in good health.

The chain links TRBV5-1 to TRBJ2-1, with 12 bases fitting TRBD2. Germline-derived CDR1 and CDR2 are SGHRS and YFSETQ. The CDR3 length is 16 residues. Losses at the gene ends were 5 bases for V and 7 bases for J; bases not matched to a gene: 10. CDR3 sequence reads: CASSQGGLAGPNEQFF. CDR3 coding DNA: TGCGCCAGCAGTCAGGGAGGACTAGCGGGACCTAATGAGCAGTTCTTC.

CDR3 residues: CASSPPNQGHWGEQYF. The CDR3 DNA is TGTGCCAGCTCACCACCGAACCAGGGGCATTGGGGCGAGCAGTACTTC. The rearrangement joins TRBV18 to TRBJ2-7; TRBD1 is a possible D gene (6 bases). Trimming removed 0 bases from V and 6 bases from J, with 18 bases in between. The CDR3 length is 16 residues. Germline V lookup: CDR1 KGHSH, CDR2 LQKENI.

The chain recombines TRBV27 with TRBJ1-5; no reliable D call. Trimming took off 3 bases at V and 0 bases at J, with 9 bases between the two ends. Germline V gene lookup returns CDR1 MNHEY and CDR2 SMNVEV (reference sequence). This CDR3 is built from 15 residues. The CDR3 bases are TGTGCCAGCAGTTTTGAAGGGTCTAGCAATCAGCCCCAGCATTTT. Translation gives CASSFEGSSNQPQHF.

This sequence joins TRBV5-4 and TRBJ2-5; 7 nucleotides agree with TRBD1. The CDR3 is 13 residues long. Looked up from germline, CDR1 is SGHNT and CDR2 is YYREEE (reference sequence). V was pared by 4 bases and J by 5 bases, with 5 bases of the junction left unmatched. In nucleotides, the CDR3 is TGTGCCAGCAGCCACAGGGGAGAGGAGACCCAGTACTTC. Translation gives CASSHRGEETQYF.

As regards this clone: The same CDR3 is also encoded by other DNA sequences in this sample. The chain uses TRBV5-4 and TRBJ1-1; tentative D call: TRBD1 (5 bases). From germline, CDR1 is SGHNT and CDR2 YYREEE (reference sequence). Deletions cut 4 bases from V and 2 bases from J, with 15 bases between. CDR3 length: 15 residues. CDR3 nucleotide sequence: TGTGCCAGCAGCCTGGCGGGCCAGGGAAACACTGAAGCTTTCTTT. Its translation is CASSLAGQGNTEAFF. The complete variable domain, with remaining parts taken from reference TRBV5-4 and TRBJ1-1, reads ETGVTQSPTHLIKTRGQQVTLRCSSQSGHNTVSWYQQALGQGPQFIFQYYREEENGRGNFPPRFSGLQFPNYSSELNVNALELDDSALYLCASSLAGQGNTEAFFGQGTRLTVV.

This rearrangement joins TRBV4-3 to TRBJ2-7; no clear D gene. Germline CDR1 LGHNA, CDR2 YSLEER. V was trimmed by 0 bases and J by 0 bases, leaving 9 bases between them. CDR3 length equals 15 residues. Here the CDR3 reads CASSQEGGASYEQYF. The CDR3 nucleotides read TGCGCCAGCAGCCAAGAGGGCGGAGCCTCCTACGAGCAGTACTTC.

The chain joins TRBV13 to TRBJ2-2; 8 nucleotides align to TRBD1. The junction had 5 bases not matched to a gene; V was cut back by 1 base and J by 4 bases. The CDR3 totals 16 residues. Germline V gene sequence: CDR1 PRHDT, CDR2 FYEKMQ (reference sequence). The CDR3 DNA follows: TGTGCCAGCAGCTTAGTGCGGACAGGGACCACCGGGGAGCTGTTTTTT. This gives the protein CASSLVRTGTTGELFF.

In its sample, this clone was seen a few times. The chain couples TRBV2 to TRBJ1-4; D may be TRBD1 (5 bases). The germline V and J ends were trimmed by 6 bases and 5 bases, with 16 bases remaining between them. The CDR3 loop spans 15 amino acids. Germline V CDR1 and CDR2: SNHLY, FYNNEI. The CDR3 protein is CASSELMGGNEKLFF. As DNA, the CDR3 is TGTGCCAGCAGCGAACTGATGGGGGGGAATGAAAAACTGTTTTTT.

The chain is built from TRBV12-5 and TRBJ2-3, with no clear D. CDR1 is LGHNT, CDR2 FRNRAP, per germline. V was pared by 5 bases and J by 6 bases, with 12 bases between. This CDR3 is built from 13 residues. CDR3 coding DNA: TGTGCTAGTGGTCACTCAGGTGCGGATACGCAGTATTTT. Protein sequence: CASGHSGADTQYF.

CDR3: CASRGGGLAQYF. The CDR3 nucleotides are TGTGCCAGCAGGGGAGGGGGCCTGGCGCAGTATTTT. The chain is built from TRBV11-2 and TRBJ2-3; D tentatively reads TRBD1 or TRBD2 (7 bases each). Germline CDR1 is SGHAT and CDR2 is FQNNGV. Trimming cost V 6 bases and J 10 bases, with 14 bases left between them. CDR3 length: 12 amino acids.

The chain recombines TRBV5-1 with TRBJ2-7; perhaps D is TRBD1 or TRBD2 (5 bases each). The germline CDR1 and CDR2 sequences are SGHRS and YFSETQ. This CDR3 has 13 amino acids. V lost 6 bases and J lost 2, with 12 bases in between. CDR3 loop: CASKPPGPYEQYF. Written as DNA, the CDR3 is TGCGCCAGCAAACCCCCGGGACCCTACGAGCAGTACTTC.

The V call is TRBV29-1, the J call TRBJ2-3, with D perhaps matching TRBD1 or TRBD2 (5 bases each). This CDR3 region has 13 residues. Germline CDR1 and CDR2: SQVTM and ANQGSEA. V was trimmed by 7 bases and J by 1 base, leaving 12 bases between them. The CDR3 nucleotides are TGCAGCGCCGAGGGGAGAGGCACAGATACGCAGTATTTT. Amino acid sequence: CSAEGRGTDTQYF.

This clone has just one count. V gene TRBV5-1 combines with J gene TRBJ2-7, with 7 bases matching TRBD2. V lost 0 bases, J lost 2 bases, and 5 bases stayed unmatched. This CDR3 has 15 residues. The germline gives CDR1 SGHRS, CDR2 YFSETQ. As DNA, the CDR3 is TGCGCCAGCAGCTTGGTGGGGGGGAACACCTACGAGCAGTACTTC. Translating gives CASSLVGGNTYEQYF.

V and J are TRBV2 and TRBJ1-1; D gene ambiguous. V was cut by 4 bases and J by 0 bases, with 9 bases left in between. Germline V gene data show CDR1 as SNHLY and CDR2 as FYNNEI. This CDR3 is built from 14 residues. The CDR3 reads CASSVQRVNTEAFF. In DNA form, the CDR3 reads TGTGCCAGCAGTGTTCAACGAGTGAACACTGAAGCTTTCTTT.

The chain uses TRBV18 and TRBJ1-1; weak D call: TRBD1 (5 bases). Germline V gives CDR1 KGHSH, CDR2 LQKENI. Deletions cut 0 bases from V and 4 bases from J, with 18 bases between. The CDR3 has 17 amino acids. This CDR3 is CASSPPGAGQTLTEAFF. CDR3 bases: TGTGCCAGCTCACCACCCGGCGCGGGGCAGACTCTCACTGAAGCTTTCTTT.

V gene TRBV18 combines with J gene TRBJ2-7, with D perhaps TRBD1 or TRBD2 (5 bases each). Germline V CDR1 and CDR2: KGHSH, LQKENI. V gave up 5 bases and J gave up 0 bases, with 17 bases separating them. CDR3 size: 16 residues. The CDR3 DNA sequence: TGTGCCAGCTCATCATCCGGGACGGAGAGCTCCTACGAGCAGTACTTC. Translated, it gives CASSSSGTESSYEQYF.

The V gene is TRBV2, the J gene TRBJ1-1, with 7 bases lining up with TRBD1. CDR1 SNHLY and CDR2 FYNNEI come from the germline V gene. This CDR3 comprises 12 residues. After removal of 6 bases from V and 4 bases from J, the junction contained 2 bases not matched to a gene. The CDR3 coding sequence is TGTGCCAGCAGAGGACAGGCCACTGAAGCTTTCTTT. Residues: CASRGQATEAFF.

The rearrangement links TRBV11-2 to TRBJ2-1, with D tentatively TRBD1 (6 bases). Deletions cut 1 base from V and 10 bases from J, with 17 bases between. The CDR3 is 15 residues long. Looked up from germline, CDR1 is SGHAT and CDR2 is FQNNGV. The CDR3 loop reads CASSLGKQGSGEQFF. For the CDR3, the DNA is TGTGCCAGCAGCTTAGGGAAACAGGGTTCTGGGGAGCAGTTCTTC. The variable domain in full, with the rest retrieved from reference TRBV11-2 and TRBJ2-1, is EAGVAQSPRYKIIEKRQSVAFWCNPISGHATLYWYQQILGQGPKLLIQFQNNGVVDDSQLPKDRFSAERLKGVDSTLKIQPAKLEDSAVYLCASSLGKQGSGEQFFGPGTRLTVL.

The chain uses TRBV5-6 and TRBJ1-2; tentative D call: TRBD1 (5 bases). The CDR3 extends over 17 amino acids. From germline, CDR1 is SGHDT and CDR2 YYEEEE. V was pared by 1 base and J by 4 bases, with 20 bases between. The CDR3 protein is CASSLIGHGEEGYGYTF. The CDR3 DNA reads as TGTGCCAGCAGCTTGATCGGACATGGGGAAGAAGGCTATGGCTACACCTTC.

The V gene is TRBV5-4, the J gene TRBJ1-2, with 7 positions matching TRBD1. Trimming removed 4 bases from V and 5 bases from J; junction bases left unmatched: 8. CDR3 length: 14 amino acids. From germline, CDR1 is SGHNT and CDR2 YYREEE (reference sequence). The CDR3 is CASSPGDRSYGYTF. As DNA, the CDR3 is TGTGCCAGCAGCCCCGGGGACAGATCTTATGGCTACACCTTC.

A word on this clone: The same CDR3 arises from other DNA sequences in this sample as well. The chain combines TRBV18 with TRBJ2-2; 8 bases match TRBD1. From germline, CDR1 is KGHSH and CDR2 LQKENI. The CDR3 contains 16 residues. The ends lost 3 bases at V and 3 bases at J; junction bases unmatched: 6. This CDR3 is CASSPGQGGYTGELFF. The CDR3 DNA follows: TGTGCCAGCTCACCTGGACAGGGTGGCTACACCGGGGAGCTGTTTTTT.

J is TRBJ2-3 and V is TRBV5-6; 7 bases line up with TRBD1. With 0 bases clipped from V and 10 bases from J, the junction kept 8 bases outside the gene matches. The CDR3 is made up of 14 amino acids. Germline V gene lookup returns CDR1 SGHDT and CDR2 YYEEEE. The CDR3 nucleotides are TGTGCCAGCAGCTTGGTGGGACAGCCACTGGCGCAGTATTTT. Translating it yields CASSLVGQPLAQYF.

This clone has more than one count but fewer than ten. The rearrangement joins TRBV2 to TRBJ1-1; D might be TRBD1 (6 bases). The CDR3 length is 12 residues. Trimming pared 5 bases from V and 5 bases from J, leaving 9 bases between. Germline V CDR1 and CDR2: SNHLY, FYNNEI. In nucleotides, the CDR3 is TGTGCCAGCAGTTTCAGGGGAACTGAAGCTTTCTTT. It translates to CASSFRGTEAFF.

This chain's CDR3 is CASSPGQGGFSYGYTF. The CDR3 DNA reads TGTGCCAGCAGCCCCGGACAGGGTGGTTTTAGCTATGGCTACACCTTC. V usage is TRBV11-2 and J usage is TRBJ1-2; 8 bases are shared with TRBD1. CDR1 and CDR2 from the germline V gene are SGHAT and FQNNGV. V was pared by 5 bases and J by 4 bases, with 12 bases of the junction left unmatched. This CDR3 is 16 amino acids long.

The chain uses TRBV5-1 and TRBJ1-6, with D possibly matching TRBD1 (6 bases). CDR1 is SGHRS and CDR2 is YFSETQ in the germline V gene. The CDR3 consists of 15 residues. The V end was cut by 0 bases, the J end by 7 bases, with 11 bases between. DNA of the CDR3: TGCGCCAGCAGCTTGGGGACAGACCTAAATTCACCCCTCCACTTT. It codes for CASSLGTDLNSPLHF.

V is TRBV13 and J is TRBJ2-6; 7 nucleotides match TRBD1. V lost 5 bases to trimming and J lost 2 bases; unmatched junction nucleotides: 9. Per germline, CDR1 PRHDT and CDR2 FYEKMQ (reference sequence). There are 17 residues in the CDR3. The CDR3: CASSHTGVGTGANVLTF. CDR3 DNA: TGTGCCAGCAGCCACACAGGGGTCGGGACTGGGGCCAACGTCCTGACTTTC.

This chain uses TRBV4-1 with TRBJ1-1, with unresolved D. This CDR3 spans 14 amino acids. The germline V and J ends were trimmed by 2 bases and 1 base, with 8 bases remaining between them. Germline V gives CDR1 MGHRA, CDR2 YSYEKL. CDR3 bases: TGCGCCAGCAGCCAATCCGGTGGGAACACTGAAGCTTTCTTT. As protein: CASSQSGGNTEAFF.